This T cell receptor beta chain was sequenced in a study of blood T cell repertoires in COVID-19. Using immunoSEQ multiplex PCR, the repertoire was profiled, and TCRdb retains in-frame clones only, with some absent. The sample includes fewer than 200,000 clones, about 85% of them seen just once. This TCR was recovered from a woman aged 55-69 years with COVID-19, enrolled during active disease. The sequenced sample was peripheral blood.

The chain's CDR3 is CASSLQGQETQYF. The CDR3 DNA reads TGTGCCAGCAGCTTACAGGGTCAAGAGACCCAGTACTTC. The J gene is TRBJ2-5, the V gene TRBV7-3; possible D gene TRBD1, 5 bases. Trimming shortened V by 2 bases and J by 2 bases, and 6 bases separated the two germline ends. The CDR3 is 13 amino acids. Germline lookup yields CDR1 SGHTA and CDR2 FQGTGA. The entire variable domain, with the rest obtained from reference TRBV7-3 and TRBJ2-5, is as follows: GAGVSQTPSNKVTEKGKYVELRCDPISGHTALYWYRQSLGQGPEFLIYFQGTGAADDSGLPNDRFFAVRPEGSVSTLKIQRTERGDSAVYLCASSLQGQETQYFGPGTRLLVL.